These 15 T cell receptor beta chains were all obtained from the same sample, sequenced in a study of lymphopenia after photon versus proton radiotherapy. The data were produced by immunoSEQ multiplex PCR, yet TCRdb's version contains in-frame clones alone and is incomplete. The sample contains around 50,000 clones, roughly 84% of which appear only once. The starting material was peripheral blood, obtained from a patient treated with proton-based radiotherapy. The receptor source for this set is a man aged 60 to 75 with pancreatic cancer.

The V and J genes are TRBV19 and TRBJ2-2; TRBD1 agrees at 12 bases. Germline V CDR1 and CDR2: LNHDA, SQIVND (reference sequence). The CDR3 has 15 residues. The V segment lost 7 bases and the J segment 6 bases; nucleotides outside the gene matches: 6. The CDR3, as DNA: TGTGCCAGTAAGGGGGGGACAGGGGGCCCCGGGGAGCTGTTTTTT. It encodes CASKGGTGGPGELFF.

V and J are TRBV19 and TRBJ2-1, with 10 bases aligning to TRBD1. V was pared by 7 bases and J by 8 bases, with 5 bases of the junction left unmatched. The length of the CDR3 is 13 residues. Per the germline V gene, CDR1 is LNHDA and CDR2 is SQIVND (reference sequence). This CDR3 is CASIRQGAYEQFF. The CDR3 DNA follows: TGTGCCAGTATCCGACAGGGGGCCTATGAGCAGTTCTTC.

The rearrangement uses TRBV28 and TRBJ2-3; TRBD2 agrees at 9 bases. Germline V lookup: CDR1 MDHEN, CDR2 SYDVKM. The CDR3 is 20 amino acids. V shed 4 bases, J shed 0 bases, and the junction held 17 bases outside the gene matches. This CDR3 is CASSWVGVAGVFDSTDTQYF. CDR3 coding DNA: TGTGCCAGCAGTTGGGTGGGTGTAGCGGGAGTTTTCGATAGCACAGATACGCAGTATTTT.

The gene calls are TRBV11-2 and TRBJ1-1, with TRBD1 as a possible D gene (5 bases). The CDR3 covers 13 residues. The ends were cut back, 5 bases at V and 9 bases at J, with 16 bases in the middle. Germline CDR1 and CDR2: SGHAT and FQNNGV. CDR3 in amino acids: CASSRREGLKAFF. The CDR3 bases are TGTGCCAGCAGCCGGCGGGAGGGACTTAAAGCTTTCTTT.

The chain links TRBV14 to TRBJ2-5, with 7 bases aligning to TRBD2. Per germline, CDR1 SGHDN and CDR2 FVKESK. J was trimmed by 1 base and V by 2 bases; bases with no gene match: 10. This CDR3 contains 17 residues. The CDR3 DNA reads TGTGCCAGCAGCCAATCCCCGGGCGGGAGCCCCCAAGAGACCCAGTACTTC. Its translation: CASSQSPGGSPQETQYF.

This rearrangement joins TRBV11-2 to TRBJ1-4; no firm D call. This CDR3 comprises 15 residues. Germline V CDR1 and CDR2: SGHAT, FQNNGV. Between the trimmed V and J ends, which lost 1 base and 0 bases, there was a span of 6 bases. The CDR3 bases are TGTGCCAGCAGCTTAGCCCCGGCAACTAATGAAAAACTGTTTTTT. Amino acids: CASSLAPATNEKLFF.

The rearrangement uses TRBV7-9 and TRBJ1-5, with 9 bases aligning to TRBD1. Germline CDR1 is SEHNR and CDR2 is FQNEAQ (reference sequence). The CDR3 extends over 15 amino acids. V shed 4 bases, J shed 6 bases, and the junction held 7 bases outside the gene matches. The CDR3 nucleotides read TGTGCCAGCAGCTCAACCGGGACAGGGACTCAGCCCCAGCATTTT. Residues: CASSSTGTGTQPQHF.

The rearrangement links TRBV11-3 to TRBJ2-1; 7 bases align to TRBD2. Germline assignment: CDR1 SGHNT and CDR2 YENEEA. J lost 4 bases, V lost 5 bases, and 23 bases had no gene match. This CDR3 is built from 20 residues. The CDR3 is CASSAWGPVETTGGYNEQFF. DNA of the CDR3: TGTGCCAGCAGCGCCTGGGGACCGGTGGAAACAACGGGGGGATACAATGAGCAGTTCTTC.

This clone showed up just once. The chain links TRBV29-1 to TRBJ2-2; the match to TRBD2 covers 13 bases. Germline V gene data show CDR1 as SQVTM and CDR2 as ANQGSEA. After removal of 6 bases from V and 1 base from J, the junction contained 5 bases not matched to a gene. The CDR3 has 16 amino acids. In nucleotides, the CDR3 is TGCAGCGTGCAGGGGACTAGCGGGAAGAACACCGGGGAGCTGTTTTTT. Translated: CSVQGTSGKNTGELFF.

The chain recombines TRBV11-3 with TRBJ2-1; 8 bases match TRBD2. CDR3 length equals 14 residues. Germline CDR1 reads SGHNT; CDR2 reads YENEEA. The J segment lost 4 bases and the V segment lost 5 bases, leaving 4 bases of the junction unmatched. CDR3 nucleotides: TGTGCCAGCAGCCGGGCTAGCGGGTACAATGAGCAGTTCTTC. The encoded protein is CASSRASGYNEQFF.

This clone was seen a single time. The CDR3 bases are TGTGCCAGCAGGGCCAGTTTCCTACTCGTCGATGAGCAGTTCTTC. This gives the protein CASRASFLLVDEQFF. The chain is built from TRBV2 and TRBJ2-1; no clear D. Germline-derived CDR1 and CDR2 are SNHLY and FYNNEI. Trimming shortened V by 6 bases and J by 8 bases, and 20 bases separated the two germline ends. CDR3 length equals 15 residues. Looking up the rest from reference TRBV2 and TRBJ2-1 gives the full variable domain: EPEVTQTPSHQVTQMGQEVILRCVPISNHLYFYWYRQILGQKVEFLVSFYNNEISEKSEIFDDQFSVERPDGSNFTLKIRSTKLEDSAMYFCASRASFLLVDEQFFGPGTRLTVL.

The genes are TRBV5-1 and TRBJ2-3; 8 nucleotides agree with TRBD2. Germline values: CDR1 SGHRS, CDR2 YFSETQ. CDR3 size: 14 residues. After removal of 5 bases from V and 4 bases from J, the junction contained 6 bases not matched to a gene. The CDR3 loop is CASRPGGGPDTQYF. CDR3 DNA: TGCGCCAGCAGGCCCGGGGGGGGCCCAGATACGCAGTATTTT.

The rearrangement joins TRBV7-6 to TRBJ2-3, with 8 bases aligning to TRBD2. Germline V CDR1 and CDR2: SGHVS, FNYEAQ. The CDR3 is 15 residues long. The V segment lost 0 bases and the J segment 5 bases; nucleotides outside the gene matches: 4. CDR3 in DNA: TGTGCCAGCAGCTTAGCTAGCGGGGCCCTAGATACGCAGTATTTT. It yields the protein CASSLASGALDTQYF.

This chain connects TRBV6-6 to TRBJ2-1, with a possible D match to TRBD1 (6 bases). Per germline, CDR1 MNHNY and CDR2 SVGAGI (reference sequence). The CDR3 runs to 15 residues. V lost 4 bases, J lost 4 bases, and 14 bases lay in between. CDR3 sequence: CASSFLRDIYNEQFF. In DNA form, the CDR3 reads TGTGCCAGCAGTTTCCTCCGGGACATATACAATGAGCAGTTCTTC.

The chain is built from TRBV7-3 and TRBJ2-4; D not certain. This CDR3 has 13 amino acids. V was cut by 2 bases and J by 5 bases, with 7 bases left in between. Looked up from germline, CDR1 is SGHTA and CDR2 is FQGTGA. The CDR3 spells CASSLGQENIQYF. The CDR3 DNA sequence: TGTGCCAGCAGCTTAGGGCAAGAAAACATTCAGTACTTC.